Sequencing of this T cell receptor (beta chain) was carried out in a study of OX40 agonist ivuxolimab in advanced cancers. TCRdb's copy holds only in-frame clones and misses some; the assay was immunoSEQ multiplex PCR. The sample carries over 65,000 clones, over 85% recorded once. Concerning this clone: Its antigen remains unidentified.

Study findings and constraints: More expanded clones were found, on average, in CD8+ than in CD4+ T cells. Both CD4+ and CD8+ T cell populations in blood had undergone clonal expansion by week 6 at 0.1 to 3.0 mg/kg.

Germline-derived CDR1 and CDR2 are PRHDT and FYEKMQ (reference sequence). V lost 5 bases, J lost 6 bases, and 7 bases stayed unmatched. The CDR3 sequence is 14 residues long. Sequencing used CD4+ or CD8+ T cells sorted from blood, obtained in a trial of the OX40 agonist ivuxolimab. The chain employs TRBV13 and TRBJ2-1, with 7 positions matching TRBD1. The sequence came from an adult with an advanced solid tumor such as melanoma, head and neck, liver or kidney cancer. CDR3 region: CASSPGQVVNEQFF. CDR3 bases: TGTGCCAGCAGCCCAGGACAGGTTGTCAATGAGCAGTTCTTC.